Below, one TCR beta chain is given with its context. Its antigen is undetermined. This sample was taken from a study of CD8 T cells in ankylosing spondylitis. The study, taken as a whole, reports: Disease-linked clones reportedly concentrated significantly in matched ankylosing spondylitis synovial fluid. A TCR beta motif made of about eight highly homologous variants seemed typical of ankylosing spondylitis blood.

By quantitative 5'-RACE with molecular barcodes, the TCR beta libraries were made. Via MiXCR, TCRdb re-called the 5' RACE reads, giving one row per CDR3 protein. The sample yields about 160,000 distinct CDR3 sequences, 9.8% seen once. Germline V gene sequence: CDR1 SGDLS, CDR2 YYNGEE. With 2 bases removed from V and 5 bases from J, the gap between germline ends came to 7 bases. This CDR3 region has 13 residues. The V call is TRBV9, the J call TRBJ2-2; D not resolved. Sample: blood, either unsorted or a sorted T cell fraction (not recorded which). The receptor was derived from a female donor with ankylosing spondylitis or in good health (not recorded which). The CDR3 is CASSVTFTGELFF. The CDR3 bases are TGTGCCAGCAGCGTGACCTTTACCGGGGAGCTGTTTTTT.